The subject of this entry is one TCR beta chain. Many counts were recorded for this clonotype. There is no known antigen for this receptor. No base quality information exists; no much larger clone differs at one position. These data originate in a study of Graves' ophthalmopathy and Graves' hyperthyroidism (dated by TCRdb to between 2017 and 2018). For context, the study as a whole: Peripheral blood was collected at initial diagnosis, before any treatment. To tell Graves' ophthalmopathy apart from Graves' hyperthyroidism, and to predict which patients would progress to ophthalmopathy, the study relied on TCR beta repertoire signatures. In total, 135 blood samples were TCR-sequenced: fewer than 50 ophthalmopathy, approximately 75 hyperthyroidism and approximately 17 hyperthyroidism-to-ophthalmopathy patients. To explore V-J signatures that distinguish ophthalmopathy from hyperthyroidism, a discovery set of under 110 patients was enrolled, made up of roughly 41 with ophthalmopathy and some 56 with stable hyperthyroidism. An independent validation cohort was composed of roughly 18 hyperthyroidism patients and around 16 patients who later progressed from hyperthyroidism to ophthalmopathy. In roughly six hyperthyroidism patients, the T-cell repertoire of thyroid tissue was compared with the T-cell repertoire of blood. Following sample collection, hyperthyroidism patients were given methimazole at a starting dose of 30 mg daily, and ophthalmopathy patients were given high-dose intravenous methylprednisolone.

V is pared back by 6 bases and J by 8 bases, with 31 bases lying between the germline termini. The CDR3 has 18 amino acids, counting the end cysteine and phenylalanine. This entry keeps only the CDR3 DNA: 54 bases, framed from base 1. CDR1 and CDR2 were assigned from the germline V gene (reference sequence) as LNHDA and SQIVND. For repertoire sequencing, the TCR beta CDR3 regions were amplified from RNA transcripts. A first-round RT-PCR used HTBI primers with the Qiagen OneStep RT-PCR kit, followed by a second-round multiplex PCR, size selection and purification. Libraries were sequenced paired-end with 100 bp reads on an Illumina HiSeq2000. Under the source paper's analysis protocol: SOAPnuke was used to process the reads, removing any read that contained adapters or uncalled bases, had a mean Phred below 15, or lacked an exact match to the constant primer or identifier. High-quality paired reads were merged with COPE v1.2.5. Each unique nucleotide sequence was treated as a clonotype, and MiTCR v1.1 was used to align the clonotypes to the IMGT TRB V, D and J references. The analysis was limited to V-J combinations with a frequency above 0.0001, which together covered just over 98% of the repertoires. For each V-J combination, a TCR clonal expansion and chaos score was defined as F50 clonal expansion divided by the chaos observed in the TCRdist matrix. Welch's t-statistics and random forest were used to reduce the features to about 12 V-J combinations, which were then used as input to a naive Bayes classifier. The similarity between thyroid and blood repertoires was quantified using the Morisita-Horn index. The public reads were run again by TCRdb, first through fastp at Q25 and then through MiXCR, and only productive beta chains were kept. Each CDR3 protein appears once, grouped with its most common genes and DNA. What appears here as the V and J calls and clone size reflects TCRdb's work, not the paper's. In this sample the table shows 300,000 to 450,000 distinct CDR3 sequences, about 18% of which occur a single time. Approximately 2.4% of the sample is in the top ten clones.

Hyperthyroidism was considered stable if no progression to ophthalmopathy occurred within 18 months of follow-up. Hyperthyroidism patients were newly diagnosed, with disease duration under 2 months, and aged 18 to 65 years. Anyone with other autoimmune diseases, uncontrolled infections, pregnancy or lactation was excluded from the study. Diagnosis relied on clinical symptoms, serum thyroxine, TRAb, thyroid ultrasound and orbital computed tomography. Using Ficoll-Paque density gradient centrifugation, PBMCs were isolated from about 10 ml of fresh peripheral blood. Total RNA was extracted with Trizol reagent and quality-checked on an Agilent 2100 Bioanalyzer. The full study reports these points: In validation, the model predicted ophthalmopathy progression with about 71% sensitivity and around 72% specificity; 12 predicted patients were CT-confirmed with GO in a median of about 6.2 months. Sample size was not predetermined statistically, and investigators were not blinded to group allocation. The 13-signature model separated ophthalmopathy from stable hyperthyroidism with approximately 88% sensitivity and less than 83% specificity in cross-validation, and 80%/75% in the test set. Most expanded thyroid clonotypes with frequency above 0.001 were also detected in blood, suggesting blood repertoires may reflect the thyroid immune response.

The V and J genes are TRBV19 and TRBJ1-1, and possibly TRBD1, on 6 matching bases. The source material was peripheral blood. This sequence originates from an adult woman with stable Graves' hyperthyroidism. The DNA sequence reads TGTGCCAGTAGCTTGGCCATCCTCCGGGACACGGGCGGGGTGGAAGCTTTCTTT. Its product reads: CASSLAILRDTGGVEAFF.